Sequencing of this T cell receptor beta chain was carried out in a study of blood T cell repertoires in COVID-19. Living in 24 US areas, the participants were between roughly 18 and 89 years of age. Self-reported history from a screening survey and questionnaire set each donor's cohort. Sequencing used immunoSEQ multiplex PCR; TCRdb keeps in-frame clones, though not all of them. The sample shows around 140,000 clones, about 86% of them seen only once. This CDR3 region has 13 residues. Germline V lookup: CDR1 KGHDR, CDR2 SFDVKD. The V gene lost 4 bases and the J gene lost 2 bases, with 5 bases spanning the gap.

The TCR sequence derives from a man aged 35 to 55 with acute COVID-19. The sequenced sample was PBMCs or T cells enriched from blood (not recorded which). The genes are TRBV24-1 and TRBJ2-1, with D possibly matching TRBD1 (5 bases). CDR3 DNA sequence: TGTGCCACCAGTGAGGGGCCCTACAATGAGCAGTTCTTC. Protein sequence: CATSEGPYNEQFF.